The present T cell receptor beta chain was sequenced within a study of brain T cells in children with intractable seizures. The protocol was immunoSEQ multiplex PCR, while the TCRdb copy is restricted to in-frame clones and leaves out a portion. The sample lists around 38,000 clones, 80% to 95% occurring once. Points from the study as a whole: Viral specificity was inferred only from CDR3 similarity; HCMV serostatus was unknown. Clones missing pre-surgery may reflect undersampling of that blood sample.

As regards this clone: No antigen is known for it.

Germline assignment: CDR1 MDHEN and CDR2 SYDVKM. This CDR3 has 12 amino acids. Deletions cut 5 bases from V and 7 bases from J, with 12 bases between. Sequencing was limited to surgery cases with top T cell transcript signatures in brain tissue. Before surgery, patients took at least one anti-epileptic drug. The sample consisted of peripheral blood, taken at surgery. The rearrangement links TRBV28 to TRBJ2-7, with a weak D call TRBD2 (6 bases). The TCR was taken from a girl aged 2 to 10 with tuberous sclerosis and intractable seizures. CDR3 nucleotide sequence: TGTGCCAGCAGTCCCATTGGGAGGGAGCAGTACTTC. Translation gives CASSPIGREQYF.